This T cell receptor (beta chain) was obtained from a study of cytomegalovirus exposure and HLA in healthy donors (dated by TCRdb to 2017 to 2019). Some background on the complete study: A later analysis indicated that the 120 validation repertoires were generated on the platform also employed for the roughly 650 repertoires of the first cohort. The study was designed to test whether signatures of past pathogen exposure could be identified by cataloging public T cell receptors. In addition to the first cohort of 650 to 800 subjects, a separate validation cohort of 120 different subjects was used. High-throughput TCR immunosequencing, statistical association of individual TCRs with disease status, and machine learning were combined to predict cytomegalovirus infection status.

Library preparation was by the immunoSEQ multiplex PCR assay. Per the source publication's procedure: To diagnose cytomegalovirus status from the catalog of TCR beta chain sequences, a statistical classification framework was built. TCRdb re-hosts the immuneACCESS table, in-frame sequences only. Its copies lack some clones; in the studies checked, an unresolved V gene accounts for under half of them, and the cause for the rest is not known. From that table come the V and J calls and clone size; the DNA was used to work out D and trimming. In this sample the table shows tens of thousands of clones, around 97% of which occur a single time. The ten largest clonotypes hold approximately 2.5% of the sample. The donors belonged to the validation cohort of about 120 subjects, which was separate from the approximately 700-subject first cohort. What the research found in general, with its limitations: The authors suggested that the approach could potentially be extended to other disease states and immunological phenotypes. In vitro tests confirmed that three of the cytomegalovirus-associated TCR beta chains recognize cytomegalovirus antigens. All 120 or so repertoires were used to score co-occurrence in the validation cohort in a later analysis, because that analysis had no HLA typing for the cohort. Of the cluster scores, 94% were above 0 in a later analysis, which found that TCRs clustered in the first cohort also tended to co-occur in the 110 or so validation repertoires. The study gave a list of some 150 TCR beta chains associated with cytomegalovirus. In both the original and validation cohorts, the classifier was reported to diagnose cytomegalovirus status with high specificity and sensitivity. Across donors, most TCR sequences were observed very rarely, whereas some public TCRs were present in many individuals.

The germline V gene yields MGHDK for CDR1 and SYGVNS for CDR2. Its CDR3 holds 13 amino acids, cysteine through phenylalanine. The CDR3 DNA has 39 bases and is translated from base 1. The germline ends are 8 bases apart after V is trimmed by 6 bases and J by 0 bases. This clone is a singleton in its sample. Its recognized antigen is unknown. Per-base qualities were not stored, and no clone one base away is much larger. The receptor's source is a man between 18 and 35 years old in good health and CMV-seronegative. Source material: PBMCs. This chain joins TRBV25-1 to TRBJ1-1, with a tentative D gene TRBD1 over 5 matching bases. The DNA sequence follows: TGTGCCAGCAGGGACACCTTGAACACTGAAGCTTTCTTT. It translates to CASRDTLNTEAFF.